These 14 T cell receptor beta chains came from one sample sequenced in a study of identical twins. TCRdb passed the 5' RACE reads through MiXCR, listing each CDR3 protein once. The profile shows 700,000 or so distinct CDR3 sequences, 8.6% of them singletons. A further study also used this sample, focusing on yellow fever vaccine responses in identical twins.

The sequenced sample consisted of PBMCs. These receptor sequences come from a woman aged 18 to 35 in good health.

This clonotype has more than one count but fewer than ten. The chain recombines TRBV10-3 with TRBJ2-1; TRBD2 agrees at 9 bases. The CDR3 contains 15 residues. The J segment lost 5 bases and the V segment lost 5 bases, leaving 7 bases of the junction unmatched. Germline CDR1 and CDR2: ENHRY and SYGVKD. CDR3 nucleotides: TGTGCCATCAGTCATAGCGGGAGTATCGACAATGAGCAGTTCTTC. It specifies CAISHSGSIDNEQFF.

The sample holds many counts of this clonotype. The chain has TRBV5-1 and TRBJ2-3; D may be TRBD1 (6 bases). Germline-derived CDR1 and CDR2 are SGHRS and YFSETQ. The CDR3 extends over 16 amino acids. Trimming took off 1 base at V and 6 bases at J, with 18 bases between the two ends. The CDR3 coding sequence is TGCGCCAGCAGCTTGTACCCCCGGGACCAGGGGGATACGCAGTATTTT. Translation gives CASSLYPRDQGDTQYF.

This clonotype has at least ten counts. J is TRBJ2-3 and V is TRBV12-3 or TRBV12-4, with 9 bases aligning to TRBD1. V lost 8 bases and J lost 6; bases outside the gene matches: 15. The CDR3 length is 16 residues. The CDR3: CASGILGTGIWDTQYF. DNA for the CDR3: TGTGCCAGCGGAATCCTCGGGACAGGGATATGGGATACGCAGTATTTT.

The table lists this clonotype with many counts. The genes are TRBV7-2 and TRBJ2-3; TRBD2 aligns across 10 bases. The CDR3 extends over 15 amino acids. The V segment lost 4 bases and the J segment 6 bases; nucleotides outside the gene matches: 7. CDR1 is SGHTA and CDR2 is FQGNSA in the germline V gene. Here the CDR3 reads CASSSYLAGADTQYF. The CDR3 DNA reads TGTGCCAGCAGCTCTTACCTAGCGGGAGCGGATACGCAGTATTTT. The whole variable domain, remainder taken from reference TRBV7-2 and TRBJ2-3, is GAGVSQSPSNKVTEKGKDVELRCDPISGHTALYWYRQSLGQGLEFLIYFQGNSAPDKSGLPSDRFSAERTGGSVSTLTIQRTQQEDSAVYLCASSSYLAGADTQYFGPGTRLTVL.

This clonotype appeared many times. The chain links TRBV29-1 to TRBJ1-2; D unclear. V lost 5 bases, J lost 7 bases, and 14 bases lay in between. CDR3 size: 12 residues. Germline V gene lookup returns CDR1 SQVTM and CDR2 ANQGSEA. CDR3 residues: CSVISGISGYTF. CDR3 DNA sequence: TGCAGCGTTATCAGCGGAATCTCTGGCTACACCTTC.

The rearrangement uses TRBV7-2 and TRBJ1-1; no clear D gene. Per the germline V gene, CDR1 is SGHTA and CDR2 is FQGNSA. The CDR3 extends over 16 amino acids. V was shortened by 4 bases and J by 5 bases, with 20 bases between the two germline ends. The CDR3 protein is CASSSRTPRGRTEAFF. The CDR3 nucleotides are TGTGCCAGCAGCTCGAGGACCCCCAGAGGGCGAACTGAAGCTTTCTTT.

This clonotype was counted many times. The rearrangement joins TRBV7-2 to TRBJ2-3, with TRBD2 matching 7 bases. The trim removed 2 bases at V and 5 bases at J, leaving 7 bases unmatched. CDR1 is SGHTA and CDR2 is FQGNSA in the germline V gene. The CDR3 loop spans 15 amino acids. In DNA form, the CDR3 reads TGTGCCAGCAGCTTATGGGGCGGGGGTGTAGATACGCAGTATTTT. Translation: CASSLWGGGVDTQYF. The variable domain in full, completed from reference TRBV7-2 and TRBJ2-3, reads GAGVSQSPSNKVTEKGKDVELRCDPISGHTALYWYRQSLGQGLEFLIYFQGNSAPDKSGLPSDRFSAERTGGSVSTLTIQRTQQEDSAVYLCASSLWGGGVDTQYFGPGTRLTVL.

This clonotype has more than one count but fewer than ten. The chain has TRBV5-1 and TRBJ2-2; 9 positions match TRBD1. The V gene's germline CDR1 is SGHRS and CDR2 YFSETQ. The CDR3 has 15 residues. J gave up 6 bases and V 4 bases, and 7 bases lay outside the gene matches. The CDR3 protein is CASSLTGGNPGELFF. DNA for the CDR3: TGCGCCAGCAGCCTGACAGGGGGGAATCCCGGGGAGCTGTTTTTT. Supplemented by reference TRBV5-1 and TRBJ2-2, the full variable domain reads KAGVTQTPRYLIKTRGQQVTLSCSPISGHRSVSWYQQTPGQGLQFLFEYFSETQRNKGNFPGRFSGRQFSNSRSEMNVSTLELGDSALYLCASSLTGGNPGELFFGEGSRLTVL.

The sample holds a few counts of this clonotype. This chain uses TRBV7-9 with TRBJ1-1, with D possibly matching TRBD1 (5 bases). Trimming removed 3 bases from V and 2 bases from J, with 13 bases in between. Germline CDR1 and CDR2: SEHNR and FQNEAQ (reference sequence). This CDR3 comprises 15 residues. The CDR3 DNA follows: TGTGCCAGCAGCTTTTTGGGGGTCGGAAACACTGAAGCTTTCTTT. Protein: CASSFLGVGNTEAFF. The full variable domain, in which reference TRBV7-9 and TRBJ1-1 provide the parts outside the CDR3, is DTGVSQNPRHKITKRGQNVTFRCDPISEHNRLYWYRQTLGQGPEFLTYFQNEAQLEKSRLLSDRFSAERPKGSFSTLEIQRTEQGDSAMYLCASSFLGVGNTEAFFGQGTRLTVV.

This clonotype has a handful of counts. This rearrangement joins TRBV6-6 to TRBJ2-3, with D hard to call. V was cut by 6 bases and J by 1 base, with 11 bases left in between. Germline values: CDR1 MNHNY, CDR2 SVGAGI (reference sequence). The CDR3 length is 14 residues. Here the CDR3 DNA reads TGTGCCAGCAGATTGACTCGGGGCACAGATACGCAGTATTTT. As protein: CASRLTRGTDTQYF.

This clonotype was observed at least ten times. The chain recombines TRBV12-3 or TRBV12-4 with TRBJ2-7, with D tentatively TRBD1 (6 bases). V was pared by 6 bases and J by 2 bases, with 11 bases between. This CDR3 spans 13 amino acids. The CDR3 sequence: CASSRTVTYEQYF. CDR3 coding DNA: TGTGCCAGCAGCCGGACAGTAACCTACGAGCAGTACTTC.

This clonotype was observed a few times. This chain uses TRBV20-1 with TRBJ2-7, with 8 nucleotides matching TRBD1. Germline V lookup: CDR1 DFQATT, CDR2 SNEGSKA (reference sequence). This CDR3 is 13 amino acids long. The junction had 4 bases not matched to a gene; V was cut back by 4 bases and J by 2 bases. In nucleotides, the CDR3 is TGCAGTGCTAAGACAGGGGCGGCCTACGAGCAGTACTTC. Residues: CSAKTGAAYEQYF.

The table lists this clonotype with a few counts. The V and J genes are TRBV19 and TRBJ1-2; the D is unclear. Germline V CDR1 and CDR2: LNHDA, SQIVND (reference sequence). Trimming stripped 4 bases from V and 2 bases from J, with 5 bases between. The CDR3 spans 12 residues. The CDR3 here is CASSRGNYGYTF. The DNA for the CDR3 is TGTGCCAGTAGTAGAGGGAACTATGGCTACACCTTC.

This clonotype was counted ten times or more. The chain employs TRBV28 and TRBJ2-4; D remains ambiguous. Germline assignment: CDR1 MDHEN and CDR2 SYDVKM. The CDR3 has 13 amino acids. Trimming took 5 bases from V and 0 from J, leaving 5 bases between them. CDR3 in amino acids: CASSRLAKNIQYF. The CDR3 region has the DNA TGTGCCAGCAGTCGACTAGCCAAAAACATTCAGTACTTC.